These 16 T cell receptor beta chains originate from one sample sequenced in a study of identical twins. TCRdb called the 5' RACE reads again in MiXCR, with one record for every CDR3 protein. The sample shows 1,800,000 or so distinct CDR3 sequences, around 29% of them seen only once. The material sequenced was cord blood. The receptor set was obtained from a newborn girl in good health.

This clonotype has just one count. This chain joins TRBV5-1 and TRBJ1-1, with TRBD1 matching over 7 bases. V trimming: 6 bases; J trimming: 4 bases; junction bases outside the gene matches: 12. The CDR3 runs 15 residues. The germline CDR1 and CDR2 sequences are SGHRS and YFSETQ. The CDR3 bases are TGCGCCAGCAACCGGGATGAGGGGGCCGGCACTGAAGCTTTCTTT. Translating it yields CASNRDEGAGTEAFF.

This clonotype has a handful of counts. V usage is TRBV29-1 and J usage is TRBJ2-1; no reliable D call. V lost 4 bases, J lost 2 bases, and 12 bases lay in between. Germline values: CDR1 SQVTM, CDR2 ANQGSEA. The CDR3 extends over 14 amino acids. The CDR3 is CSVVIRGPYNEQFF. CDR3 DNA sequence: TGCAGCGTTGTGATCCGCGGCCCCTACAATGAGCAGTTCTTC.

The chain uses TRBV5-1 and TRBJ1-2; D is perhaps TRBD1 (6 bases). Germline CDR1 and CDR2: SGHRS and YFSETQ. V lost 7 bases and J lost 8, with 24 bases in between. The CDR3 runs to 15 residues. In nucleotides, the CDR3 is TGCGCCAGCGAGGTTGGCGGGACACCGAAGAAAGGCTACACCTTC. Translating gives CASEVGGTPKKGYTF.

This clonotype was recorded a few times. The V call is TRBV25-1, the J call TRBJ2-7; 12 bases line up with TRBD2. V gave up 3 bases and J gave up 5 bases; unmatched junction bases: 8. The CDR3 has 16 residues. In germline, CDR1 is MGHDK, CDR2 SYGVNS. CDR3 sequence (DNA): TGTGCCAGCAGTGACCGCAAGACTAGCGGGAGCGACGAGCAGTACTTC. Residues: CASSDRKTSGSDEQYF.

The chain couples TRBV5-1 to TRBJ2-3; D gene unclear. CDR1 SGHRS and CDR2 YFSETQ come from the germline V gene. V dropped 0 bases and J dropped 0 bases, with 8 bases sitting between them. There are 15 residues in the CDR3. The CDR3 region is CASSLEVPSTDTQYF. CDR3 nucleotides: TGCGCCAGCAGCTTGGAAGTACCTAGCACAGATACGCAGTATTTT.

The rearrangement links TRBV12-3 or TRBV12-4 to TRBJ2-1, with 9 bases lining up with TRBD2. This CDR3 has 19 residues. With 1 base clipped from V and 1 base from J, the junction kept 11 bases outside the gene matches. The CDR3 DNA follows: TGTGCCAGCAGTTTAGGGAGTCTCCGACTAGCGGTTTCCTACAATGAGCAGTTCTTC. This translates into CASSLGSLRLAVSYNEQFF.

The chain uses TRBV10-3 and TRBJ1-2, with 7 bases matching TRBD1. This CDR3 spans 14 amino acids. Germline assignment: CDR1 ENHRY and CDR2 SYGVKD. The V gene end was trimmed by 6 bases and the J gene end by 5 bases; junction bases not matched to a gene: 9. The CDR3 DNA sequence: TGTGCCATCAGCCCGACAGGGTCCCTTTATGGCTACACCTTC. The encoded protein is CAISPTGSLYGYTF.

This rearrangement joins TRBV4-1 to TRBJ2-4, with TRBD1 identical over 7 bases. The CDR3 has 15 residues. The germline V gene encodes CDR1 MGHRA and CDR2 YSYEKL. The trim removed 3 bases at V and 3 bases at J, leaving 5 bases unmatched. CDR3 DNA: TGCGCCAGCAGCCAGCCCGGACAGGACAAAAACATTCAGTACTTC. Protein product: CASSQPGQDKNIQYF.

The table lists this clonotype with a count of one. The V and J genes are TRBV18 and TRBJ2-1; D gene ambiguous. The germline V gene has CDR1 KGHSH and CDR2 LQKENI. The CDR3 runs 17 residues. Trimming left V 3 bases short and J 1 base short, with 16 bases between. CDR3 in DNA: TGTGCCAGCTCACCCACATTAGCAAGGGCGTCCTACAATGAGCAGTTCTTC. Amino acids: CASSPTLARASYNEQFF.

V is TRBV25-1 and J is TRBJ2-5, with D uncertain. V was trimmed by 7 bases and J by 11 bases, leaving 17 bases between them. The CDR3 spans 12 residues. Germline V lookup: CDR1 MGHDK, CDR2 SYGVNS. The DNA for the CDR3 is TGTGCCAGCACCGAAGGAAGCAATGAGCAGTACTTC. It yields the protein CASTEGSNEQYF.

This chain connects TRBV11-1 to TRBJ2-3, with 7 bases that match TRBD2. The V gene's germline CDR1 is SGHAT and CDR2 FQDESV (reference sequence). The CDR3 is 19 amino acids. The J segment lost 2 bases and the V segment lost 5 bases, leaving 19 bases of the junction unmatched. DNA of the CDR3: TGTGCCAGCAGCCCGGACGCCCTAGCGGACCCAATCTCCACAGATACGCAGTATTTT. Translation gives CASSPDALADPISTDTQYF.

The chain employs TRBV9 and TRBJ2-1; 7 bases agree with TRBD2. Germline values: CDR1 SGDLS, CDR2 YYNGEE. V shed 0 bases and J 6 bases; nucleotides not matched to a gene: 6. The CDR3 spans 15 residues. The CDR3 spells CASSVGAGVRNEQFF. Here the CDR3 DNA reads TGTGCCAGCAGCGTAGGGGCGGGAGTTCGCAATGAGCAGTTCTTC.

This clonotype has only one observation. This rearrangement joins TRBV28 to TRBJ2-7; D unclear. Germline assignment: CDR1 MDHEN and CDR2 SYDVKM. The CDR3 is made up of 15 amino acids. Trimming took off 5 bases at V and 2 bases at J, with 16 bases between the two ends. CDR3 DNA: TGTGCCAGCAGTAGGGCAAGCCCGGCCGCCTACGAGCAGTACTTC. Its translation is CASSRASPAAYEQYF.

The DNA of the CDR3 is TGTGCCAGCTCTCGGGCGGGGAACACTGAAGCTTTCTTT. Translated: CASSRAGNTEAFF. The chain combines TRBV27 with TRBJ1-1; D ambiguous. This CDR3 has 13 amino acids. The germline CDR1 and CDR2 sequences are MNHEY and SMNVEV (reference sequence). V gave up 8 bases and J gave up 1 base, with 11 bases separating them.

The J gene is TRBJ2-3, the V gene TRBV7-8; no clear D gene. The V gene's germline CDR1 is SGHVS and CDR2 FQNEAQ. The CDR3 covers 16 residues. Trimming took off 1 base at V and 2 bases at J, with 13 bases between the two ends. In nucleotides, the CDR3 is TGTGCCAGCAGCTTAGACGCGATCTTGGACACAGATACGCAGTATTTT. The encoded protein is CASSLDAILDTDTQYF.

The chain has TRBV25-1 and TRBJ2-5; D not certain. V was cut by 3 bases and J by 5 bases, with 13 bases left in between. The length of the CDR3 is 14 residues. Germline CDR1 reads MGHDK; CDR2 reads SYGVNS. The CDR3 region has the DNA TGTGCCAGCAGTGACAGAGTTCGCGTCGAGACCCAGTACTTC. This encodes CASSDRVRVETQYF.